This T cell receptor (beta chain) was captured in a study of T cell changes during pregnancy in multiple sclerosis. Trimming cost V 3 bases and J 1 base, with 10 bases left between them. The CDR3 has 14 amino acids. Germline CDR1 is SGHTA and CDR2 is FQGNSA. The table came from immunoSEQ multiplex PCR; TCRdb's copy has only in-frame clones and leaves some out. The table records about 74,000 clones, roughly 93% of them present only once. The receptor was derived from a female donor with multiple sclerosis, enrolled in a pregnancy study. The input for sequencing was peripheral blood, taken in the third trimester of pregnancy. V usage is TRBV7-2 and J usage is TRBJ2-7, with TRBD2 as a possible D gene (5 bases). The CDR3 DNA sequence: TGTGCCAGCAGCTTCCCAGCGGAGTCCTACGAGCAGTACTTC. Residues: CASSFPAESYEQYF.